The subject of this entry is one TCR beta chain. Germline CDR1 reads SGHTA; CDR2 reads FQGNSA. Trimming removed 0 bases at V and 1 base at J, with 11 bases between. CDR3 length equals 16 residues. The data stem from a study of blood T cell repertoires in COVID-19. Study processing details: Reference gene primer amplification yielded estimated nucleated cell counts. Only in-frame clones appear in the TCRdb table, and some are missing; sequencing was by immunoSEQ multiplex PCR. V and J calls and clone size are given by that table; D and trimming were obtained from the DNA. The table shows 100,000 to 150,000 clones, with around 89% occurring only once.

The sequence was collected from a man between 60 and 75 years old with COVID-19, enrolled during active disease. The chain is built from TRBV7-2 and TRBJ2-3, with a tentative D call TRBD2 (5 bases). The sample consisted of peripheral blood. CDR3 nucleotide sequence: TGTGCCAGCAGCTTAGCTCTGGCGGGCGGCACAGATACGCAGTATTTT. Protein: CASSLALAGGTDTQYF.